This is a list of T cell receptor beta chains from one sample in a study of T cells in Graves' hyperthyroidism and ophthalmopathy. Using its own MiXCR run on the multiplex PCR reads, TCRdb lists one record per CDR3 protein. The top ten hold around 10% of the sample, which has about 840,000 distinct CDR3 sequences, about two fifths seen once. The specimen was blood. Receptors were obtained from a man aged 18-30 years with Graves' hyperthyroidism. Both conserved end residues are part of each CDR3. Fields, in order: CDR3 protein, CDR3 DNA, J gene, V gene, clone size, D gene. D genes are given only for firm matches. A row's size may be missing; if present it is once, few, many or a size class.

CASTPNSPSGANVLTF,TGTGCCAGTACCCCGAACTCCCCATCTGGGGCCAACGTCCTGACTTTC,TRBJ2-6,TRBV19,many,NA
CASSLDLYEQYF,TGTGCCAGCAGCTTAGACCTCTACGAGCAGTACTTC,TRBJ2-7,TRBV5-8,many,NA
CASRVLDRGYLETQYF,TGTGCCAGCAGAGTGTTAGACAGGGGATATTTGGAGACCCAGTACTTC,TRBJ2-5,TRBV6-1,few,TRBD1
CASSLTRDTSYEQYF,TGCGCCAGCAGCTTGACCCGAGACACTTCCTACGAGCAGTACTTC,TRBJ2-7,TRBV5-1,many,NA
CASTPLGGPLETQYF,TGTGCCAGTACCCCCCTAGGGGGCCCTTTAGAGACCCAGTACTTC,TRBJ2-5,TRBV19,NA,TRBD1
CASSFIEAGELFF,TGTGCCAGCAGCTTTATAGAGGCCGGGGAGCTGTTTTTT,TRBJ2-2,TRBV11-2,many,NA
CASSLAGTGLSEQYF,TGTGCCAGCAGCTTAGCCGGGACTGGCTTAAGCGAGCAGTACTTC,TRBJ2-7,TRBV7-2,NA,NA
CASSLGTAAGSPLHF,TGTGCCAGCAGCTTGGGTACAGCGGCCGGTTCACCCCTCCACTTT,TRBJ1-6,TRBV5-5,NA,NA
CASSLLGALGSGANVLTF,TGTGCCAGCAGCCTCCTTGGAGCTCTCGGGTCTGGGGCCAACGTCCTGACTTTC,TRBJ2-6,TRBV2,few,NA
CASGWTSGTGELFF,TGTGCCAGCGGATGGACTAGCGGAACCGGGGAGCTGTTTTTT,TRBJ2-2,TRBV25-1,many,TRBD2
CASSYSDTGYGYTF,TGCGCCAGCAGCTACTCGGACACGGGCTATGGCTACACCTTC,TRBJ1-2,TRBV5-1,many,NA
CSAREANTGTAKNQPQHF,TGCAGTGCTAGAGAGGCGAACACCGGGACAGCAAAAAATCAGCCCCAGCATTTT,TRBJ1-5,TRBV20-1,NA,TRBD1
CSARTGLTSGANVLTF,TGCAGCGCTCGGACAGGCCTGACGTCTGGGGCCAACGTCCTGACTTTC,TRBJ2-6,TRBV29-1,many,TRBD1
CASSLGPGGEYYEQYF,TGTGCCAGCAGCTTAGGTCCGGGGGGTGAATACTACGAGCAGTACTTC,TRBJ2-7,TRBV7-2,NA,TRBD2
CATSRDATGNQPQHF,TGTGCCACCAGCAGAGATGCGACGGGCAATCAGCCCCAGCATTTT,TRBJ1-5,TRBV15,many,NA
CASSLEQHSNQPQHF,TGTGCCAGCAGCTTAGAGCAGCATAGCAATCAGCCCCAGCATTTT,TRBJ1-5,TRBV7-2,few,NA
CATSDRDREETQYF,TGTGCCACCAGTGACCGGGACAGGGAAGAGACCCAGTACTTC,TRBJ2-5,TRBV24-1,many,TRBD1
CASGGALGANVLTF,TGTGCCTCCGGGGGGGCGCTCGGGGCCAACGTCCTGACTTTC,TRBJ2-6,TRBV19,NA,TRBD2